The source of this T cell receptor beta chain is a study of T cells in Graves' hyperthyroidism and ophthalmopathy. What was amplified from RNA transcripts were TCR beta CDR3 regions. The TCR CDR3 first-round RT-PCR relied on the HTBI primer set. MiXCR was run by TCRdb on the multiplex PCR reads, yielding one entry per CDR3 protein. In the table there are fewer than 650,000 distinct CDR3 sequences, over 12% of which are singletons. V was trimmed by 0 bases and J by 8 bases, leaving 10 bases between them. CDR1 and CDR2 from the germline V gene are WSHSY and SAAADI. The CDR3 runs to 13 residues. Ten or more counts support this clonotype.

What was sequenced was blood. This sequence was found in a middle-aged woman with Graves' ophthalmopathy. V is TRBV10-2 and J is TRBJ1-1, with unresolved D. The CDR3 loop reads CASSESAGGEAFF. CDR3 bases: TGCGCCAGCAGTGAGTCGGCAGGAGGCGAAGCTTTCTTT.